This T cell receptor (beta chain) is from a study of regulatory T cells in long-lasting Graves disease. CDR1 is MNHNS, CDR2 SASEGT, per germline. After removal of 8 bases from V and 6 bases from J, the junction contained 2 bases not matched to a gene. The CDR3 consists of 11 residues. Specified time point: persistent/refractory GD, antithyroid drugs over 5 years with positive TRAb. Generation of the TCR library employed RNA extracted from PBMCs. This clonotype was detected many times. Construction of the TCR beta libraries employed iRepertoire HTBI primers in conjunction with Arm-PCR of CDR3 regions. Each CDR3 protein is one row after TCRdb ran MiXCR on the multiplex PCR reads. The data contain more than 650,000 distinct CDR3 sequences, about 30% of them singletons.

The sample here was peripheral blood mononuclear cells (PBMCs), taken when the disease was refractory, from a patient treated with antithyroid drugs. The genes are TRBV6-1 and TRBJ2-7, with 9 bases fitting TRBD1. This TCR came from a female donor with Graves disease. CDR3 amino acids: CASGGQGEQYF. As DNA, the CDR3 is TGTGCCAGCGGGGGACAGGGCGAGCAGTACTTC.